This T cell receptor (beta chain) was recovered during a study of CD8 T cells in ankylosing spondylitis (TCRdb year 2017). For the study in its entirety: The study set out to find disease-linked TCR variants by profiling T cell receptor beta repertoires in ankylosing spondylitis patients and healthy donors. Peripheral blood samples were taken, and synovial fluid was additionally collected from ankylosing spondylitis patients. The full study cohort was made up of about 25 ankylosing spondylitis patients and 108 healthy donors.

Taken from cysteine to phenylalanine, the CDR3 has 14 residues. Only CDR3 DNA is held: 42 bases, read in frame from base 1. As encoded in the germline V gene (reference sequence), CDR1 is SEHNR while CDR2 is FQNEAQ. V and J are truncated by 5 bases and 2 bases respectively, leaving an intervening sequence of 10 bases. The instrument was an Illumina HiSeq 2500. Quantitative 5'-RACE with molecular barcodes was used to prepare TCR beta libraries. As for how the authors treated the data: Disease-linked TCR variants were identified with a new computational method built on a probabilistic model of VDJ rearrangement. TCRdb took the public reads, trimmed them with fastp at Q25, ran MiXCR for clone calling and kept in-frame beta chains. A single entry per CDR3 protein holds the most common genes and DNA from its merged rows. What appears here as the V and J calls and clone size reflects TCRdb's work, not the paper's. The table for this sample lists fewer than 550,000 distinct CDR3 sequences; 5.3% of them were counted only once. Under 4.5% of the sample belongs to the ten largest clones.

Study-level results and caveats: Some TCR beta motif variants had previously been reported in synovial fluid and blood of reactive arthritis patients, which suggested common disease-initiation mechanisms. In peripheral blood, the disease-linked clones were found at relatively low frequencies and had a CD8+ phenotype. Significant enrichment of the disease-linked clones was reported in matched synovial fluid samples from ankylosing spondylitis patients. Blood from ankylosing spondylitis patients appeared to be characterized by a TCR beta motif composed of under ten highly homologous amino acid variants.

The table lists this clonotype with many counts. The clone's antigen remains unknown. The sample holds no much larger clone one base away, and base qualities are not on file. The chain uses TRBV7-9 and TRBJ2-1, with a tentative D gene TRBD2 over 6 matching bases. This TCR was sampled from a male donor with ankylosing spondylitis. The sequenced material came from blood, either unsorted or a sorted T cell fraction (not recorded which). The CDR3 region has the sequence CASSPGLPYNEQFF. The nucleotide sequence is given as TGTGCCAGCAGCCCGGGACTTCCCTACAATGAGCAGTTCTTC.